The TCR beta chain under discussion was sequenced for a study of cytomegalovirus exposure and HLA in healthy donors. About the study: Early released data comprised tens of millions of unique TCRs from HLA-typed donors. Study outcomes and limitations: Cytomegalovirus-associated TCR beta chains were listed, numbering 164.

This CDR3 comprises 19 residues. Between the trimmed V and J ends, which lost 4 bases and 4 bases, there was a span of 26 bases. Per germline, CDR1 LNHNV and CDR2 YYDKDF (reference sequence). As concerns this clone: The antigen is undetermined.

60 Vbeta and 13 Jbeta primers were used in PCR. Sequencing used immunoSEQ multiplex PCR; TCRdb keeps in-frame clones, though not all of them. The data show 150,000 to 200,000 clones, around 86% seen once. Sequencing input: PBMCs. The sequence derives from a man aged 45-65 years in good health and CMV-seropositive. The chain couples TRBV15 to TRBJ2-1, with D possibly matching TRBD1 (6 bases). CDR3 region: CATSNRVPSSGGPYNEQFF. The CDR3 coding sequence is TGTGCCACCAGCAACAGGGTCCCTAGCAGCGGCGGGCCTTACAATGAGCAGTTCTTC.